The T cell receptor beta chain described here comes from a study of spatial heterogeneity in lung cancer. About the research overall: Raw reads showed each unique TCR and UMI combination turning up more than ten times on average.

Trimming cost V 9 bases and J 3 bases, with 21 bases left between them. The CDR3 has 16 amino acids. CDR1 and CDR2 (germline): SGHRS, YFSETQ. Single TCR cDNA molecules each had their own unique molecular identifier. TCRdb itself ran the 5' RACE reads through MiXCR, one entry per CDR3 protein. The table includes 60,000 to 85,000 distinct CDR3 sequences, nearly 9% detected once. Notes on the study in general: Blood carried ubiquitous expanded tumor TCRs more at resection than follow-up.

Time point described: blood at routine non-recurrence follow-up after resection. Whole RNA obtained from tumor, nontumor lung or frozen PBMC underwent sequencing without sorting. This clonotype came up a few times. Its antigen is not known. The TCR comes from a female donor with early-stage non-small cell lung cancer. Material: PBMCs, obtained at follow-up. The chain uses TRBV5-1 and TRBJ2-2; D tentatively reads TRBD1 or TRBD2 (6 bases each). The CDR3 here is CATQPGAAYYTGELFF. The CDR3, as DNA: TGCGCCACCCAGCCGGGGGCCGCCTACTACACCGGGGAGCTGTTTTTT.